This T cell receptor (beta chain) is from a study of cytomegalovirus exposure and HLA in healthy donors. Whole-study context: Among the 398 genotyped donors, 70% to 90% were placed in the Caucasian-associated ancestry cluster.

The study's findings and limits: Presence/absence analyses rested on an assumption that sequencing depth was roughly uniform across donors.

This clone was seen only once. Its antigen is currently unknown. The CDR3 totals 15 residues. Germline trimming cut 5 bases from V and 0 bases from J; bases unmatched to any gene: 3. Looked up from germline, CDR1 is SNHLY and CDR2 is FYNNEI. Vbeta (60) and Jbeta (13) primers were used in the PCR. Clones were sequenced by immunoSEQ multiplex PCR, and TCRdb holds only the in-frame ones, with some missing. The sample lists 180,000 or so clones; 65% to 80% were seen once. The specimen sequenced was PBMCs. The TCR originated in a woman under 40 in good health and CMV-seropositive. The V and J genes are TRBV2 and TRBJ1-4; 7 bases are shared with TRBD1. The CDR3 spells CASSRDRATNEKLFF. CDR3 sequence (DNA): TGTGCCAGCAGTAGAGACAGGGCAACTAATGAAAAACTGTTTTTT.